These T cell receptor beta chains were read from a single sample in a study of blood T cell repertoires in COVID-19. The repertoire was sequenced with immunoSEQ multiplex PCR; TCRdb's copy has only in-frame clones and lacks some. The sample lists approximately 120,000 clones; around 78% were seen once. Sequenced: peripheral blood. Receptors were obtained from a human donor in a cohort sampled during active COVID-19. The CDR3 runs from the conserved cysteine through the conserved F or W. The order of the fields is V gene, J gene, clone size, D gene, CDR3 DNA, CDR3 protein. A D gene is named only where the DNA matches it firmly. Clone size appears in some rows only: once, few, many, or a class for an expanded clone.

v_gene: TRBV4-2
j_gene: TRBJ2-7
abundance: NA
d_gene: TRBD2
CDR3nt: TGTGCCAGCAGCCAGGAACTTAGCGGGGGCTACGAGCAGTACTTC
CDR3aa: CASSQELSGGYEQYF

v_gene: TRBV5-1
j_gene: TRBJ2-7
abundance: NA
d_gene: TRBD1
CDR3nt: TGCGCCAGCAGCGTTCGACAGGGGGGCTACGAGCAGTACTTC
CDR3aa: CASSVRQGGYEQYF

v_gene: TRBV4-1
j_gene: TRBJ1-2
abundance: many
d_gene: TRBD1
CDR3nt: TGCGCCAGCAGCCAAGAACAGGGGGCTGGTGGCTACACCTTC
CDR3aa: CASSQEQGAGGYTF

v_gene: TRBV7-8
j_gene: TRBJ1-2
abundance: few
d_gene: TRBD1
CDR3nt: TGTGCCAGCAGCTCGACAGGGTTCGGTGGCTACACCTTC
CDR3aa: CASSSTGFGGYTF

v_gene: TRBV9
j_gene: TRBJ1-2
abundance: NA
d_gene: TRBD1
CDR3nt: TGTGCCAGCCAACAGGGGGGTTCCGACGGCTACACCTTC
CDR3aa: CASQQGGSDGYTF

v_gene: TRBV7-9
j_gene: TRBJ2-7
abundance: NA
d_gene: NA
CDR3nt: TGTGCCAGCGGTGGGGCTACCACCCTTACCTACGAGCAGTACTTC
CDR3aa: CASGGATTLTYEQYF

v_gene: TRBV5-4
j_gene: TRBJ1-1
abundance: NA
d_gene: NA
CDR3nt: TGTGCCAGCAGTTCCCCCCGGGGGGGCACTGAAGCTTTCTTT
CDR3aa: CASSSPRGGTEAFF

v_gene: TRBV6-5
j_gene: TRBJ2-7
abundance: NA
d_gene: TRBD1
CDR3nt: TGTGCCAGCAGTTACGACAGGGTACGGCGGGAGCAGTACTTC
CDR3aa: CASSYDRVRREQYF

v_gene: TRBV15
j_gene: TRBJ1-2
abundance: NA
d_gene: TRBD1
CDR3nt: TGTGCCACCAGCGGAACCTCGGGACAGCGGATCGATGGCTACACCTTC
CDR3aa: CATSGTSGQRIDGYTF

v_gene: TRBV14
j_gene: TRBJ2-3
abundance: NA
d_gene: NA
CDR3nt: TGTGCCAGCAGGGACACGAGCACAGATACGCAGTATTTT
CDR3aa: CASRDTSTDTQYF

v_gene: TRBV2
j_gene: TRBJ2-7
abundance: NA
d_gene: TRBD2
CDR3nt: TGTGCCAGCAGTGAGGCGGGGGGCCGCTACTACGAGCAGTACTTC
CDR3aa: CASSEAGGRYYEQYF

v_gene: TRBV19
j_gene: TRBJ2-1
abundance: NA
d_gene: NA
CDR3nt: TGTGCCAGTAGTCCGAGGCTGCTCGAGGGTGAGCAGTTCTTC
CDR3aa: CASSPRLLEGEQFF

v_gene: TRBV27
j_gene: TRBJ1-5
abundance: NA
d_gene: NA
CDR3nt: TGTGCCAGCAGTCCCCAGGGAGGCGGGCAGCCCCAGCATTTT
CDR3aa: CASSPQGGGQPQHF

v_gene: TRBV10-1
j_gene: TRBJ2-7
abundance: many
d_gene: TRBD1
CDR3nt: TGCGCCAGCAGATCGGGACAGCCACCCTACGAGCAGTACTTC
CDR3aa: CASRSGQPPYEQYF

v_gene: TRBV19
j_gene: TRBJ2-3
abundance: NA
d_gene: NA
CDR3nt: TGTGAAGAAGAGGGCCCTTCCACAGATACGCAGTATTTT
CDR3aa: CEEEGPSTDTQYF

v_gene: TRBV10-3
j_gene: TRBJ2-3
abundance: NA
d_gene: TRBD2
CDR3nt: TGTGCCATCAGCCTAGCGGGGGGCACAGATACGCAGTATTTT
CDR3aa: CAISLAGGTDTQYF

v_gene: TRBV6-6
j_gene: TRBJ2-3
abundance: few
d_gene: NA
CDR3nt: TGTGCCAGCAGTTACGCTAGTACTGATACGCAGTATTTT
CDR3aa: CASSYASTDTQYF

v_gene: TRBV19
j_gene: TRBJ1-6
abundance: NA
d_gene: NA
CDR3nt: TGTGCCAGTAGTATCCCATCGGCGCCTGGGCAGTATTCACCCCTCCACTTT
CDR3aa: CASSIPSAPGQYSPLHF

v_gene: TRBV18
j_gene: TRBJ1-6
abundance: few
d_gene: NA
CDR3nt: TGTGCCAGCTCACCACAAAGTCGGCAGGGAATCCCACCCCTCCACTTT
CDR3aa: CASSPQSRQGIPPLHF

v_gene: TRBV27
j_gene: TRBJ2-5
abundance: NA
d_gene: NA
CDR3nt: TGTGCCAGCAGCGGACTGGAACAAGAGACCCAGTACTTC
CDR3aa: CASSGLEQETQYF

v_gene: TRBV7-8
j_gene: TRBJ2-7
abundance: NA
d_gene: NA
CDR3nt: TGTGCCAGCAGCCCCCAGGGGAACGAGCAGTACTTC
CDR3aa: CASSPQGNEQYF

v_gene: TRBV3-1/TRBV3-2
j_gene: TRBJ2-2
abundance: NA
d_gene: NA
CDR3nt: TGTGCCCGCAGCCAAGGGGGCGGGGGAAGTCCCGGGGAGCTGTTTTTT
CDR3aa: CARSQGGGGSPGELFF

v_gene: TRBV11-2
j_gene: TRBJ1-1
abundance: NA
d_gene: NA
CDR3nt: TGTGCCAGCAGCTCAGTCGCCGGCTCAGGGGTGAGGGACACTGAAGCTTTCTTT
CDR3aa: CASSSVAGSGVRDTEAFF

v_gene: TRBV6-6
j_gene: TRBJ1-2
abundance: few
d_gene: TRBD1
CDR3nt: TGTGCCAGCAGTCCTCAACCGGGACAGAATTTCTCTAACTATGGCTACACCTTC
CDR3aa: CASSPQPGQNFSNYGYTF

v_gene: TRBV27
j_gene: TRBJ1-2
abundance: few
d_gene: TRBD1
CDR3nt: TGTGCCAGCAGTCCCTACGAGACAGGGTCCTATGGCTACACCTTC
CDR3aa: CASSPYETGSYGYTF

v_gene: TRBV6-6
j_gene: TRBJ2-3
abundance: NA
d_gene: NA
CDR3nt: TGTGCCAGCAGAACCCCCAGGGTCACAGATACGCAGTATTTT
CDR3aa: CASRTPRVTDTQYF

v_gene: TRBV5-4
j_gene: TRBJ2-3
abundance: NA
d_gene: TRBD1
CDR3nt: TGTGCCAGCAGCTTGGGGGCAGGGGGAAACACAGATACGCAGTATTTT
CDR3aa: CASSLGAGGNTDTQYF

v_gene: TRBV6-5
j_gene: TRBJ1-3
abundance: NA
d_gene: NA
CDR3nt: TGTGCCAGCAGTTCGGGCTCCGGGAGGCCTGGAAACACCATATATTTT
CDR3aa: CASSSGSGRPGNTIYF

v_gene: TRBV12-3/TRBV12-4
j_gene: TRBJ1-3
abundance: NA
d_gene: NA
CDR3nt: TGTGCCAGCAGTATCTTCGGAAACACCATATATTTT
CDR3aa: CASSIFGNTIYF